This is a list of T cell receptor beta chains from one sample in a study of T cells after yellow fever vaccination. TCRdb ran MiXCR on the 5' RACE reads and lists one entry per CDR3 protein. This sample has a few hundred thousand distinct CDR3 sequences, with around 4% found just once. Source: PBMCs, taken on the day of the yellow fever booster vaccination. These receptors all stem from a man in his late teens or twenties who received the YFV17D yellow fever vaccine. CDR3s include the opening cysteine and the closing phenylalanine or tryptophan. D genes are given only for firm matches. Rows give clone size only sometimes, using once, few, many, or a class for an expanded clone.

>NA|TRBV25-1|many|TRBJ2-1
TGTGCCAGCAGTGACCCCGGAGGGGGGGCGTTTGAGCAGTTCTTC
CASSDPGGGAFEQFF
>NA|TRBV20-1|few|TRBJ1-5
TGCAGTGTTAGAGATCCCAGGGGCCGCGTCAATCAGCCCCAGCATTTT
CSVRDPRGRVNQPQHF
>NA|TRBV12-3/TRBV12-4|many|TRBJ2-2
TGTGCCAGCAGTCCACAGGGTCCCGGGGAGCTGTTTTTT
CASSPQGPGELFF
>NA|TRBV7-2|many|TRBJ1-1
TGTGCCAGCAGCTTTTATAACTCTGAAGCTTTCTTT
CASSFYNSEAFF
>NA|TRBV10-3|few|TRBJ1-1
TGTGCCATCAGGTTATCAGGCCTGGGGAACACTGAAGCTTTCTTT
CAIRLSGLGNTEAFF
>TRBD2|TRBV15|few|TRBJ2-6
TGTGCCACCAGCAGCCGGGAGGGCTCTGGGGCCAACGTCCTGACTTTC
CATSSREGSGANVLTF
>TRBD1|TRBV5-1|many|TRBJ1-6
TGCGCCAGCAGCATGCCGGGACAGGGGACTTCACCCCTCCACTTT
CASSMPGQGTSPLHF
>TRBD1|TRBV5-6|many|TRBJ1-1
TGTGCCAGCAGCTCAATGGGACAGGGGCGTACTGAAGCTTTCTTT
CASSSMGQGRTEAFF
>TRBD1|TRBV7-2|NA|TRBJ1-1
TGTGCCAGCGTTCCGCAGCCGGGACAGATTGAAGCTTTCTTT
CASVPQPGQIEAFF
>TRBD1|TRBV29-1|many|TRBJ1-3
TGCAGCGTTGACCGGGACAGGGGTGGTACCATATATTTT
CSVDRDRGGTIYF
>NA|TRBV5-1|many|TRBJ2-2
TGCGCCAGCACTGGGACGGACACCGGGGAGCTGTTTTTT
CASTGTDTGELFF
>TRBD1|TRBV7-9|few|TRBJ1-3
TGTGCCAGCGCGTCCAGGGACAGCTCTGGAAACACCATATATTTT
CASASRDSSGNTIYF
>NA|TRBV20-1|NA|TRBJ1-1
TGCAGTGCTGGCCGGACCATGAACACTGAAGCTTTCTTT
CSAGRTMNTEAFF
>TRBD2|TRBV24-1|NA|TRBJ2-3
TGTGCCACCAGCGTTAAAGCGGGGGGAACAGATACGCAGTATTTT
CATSVKAGGTDTQYF
>NA|TRBV12-3/TRBV12-4|few|TRBJ1-2
TGTGCCAGCAGTTTGACCAGGGAAAGGGGCTACACCTTC
CASSLTRERGYTF
>NA|TRBV6-5|few|TRBJ2-3
TGTGCCAGCAGTCGTGGGGTATCGCAGTATTTT
CASSRGVSQYF
>NA|TRBV11-3|many|TRBJ2-1
TGTGCCAGCAGCGTTGGACAGTCGAGCTCCTACAATGAGCAGTTCTTC
CASSVGQSSSYNEQFF
>TRBD1|TRBV29-1|NA|TRBJ2-2
TGCAGCGTTGAAGACCAATACAGGGGAACGAACACCGGGGAGCTGTTTTTT
CSVEDQYRGTNTGELFF
>NA|TRBV7-9|few|TRBJ2-1
TGTGCCAGCAGCTTAGCAGGGGAAATGGCGGGGCAGTTCTTC
CASSLAGEMAGQFF
>TRBD2|TRBV7-9|many|TRBJ2-7
TGTGCCAGCAGCCAGGGACTAGCGGGGATCTACGAGCAGTACTTC
CASSQGLAGIYEQYF
>NA|TRBV7-2|many|TRBJ2-3
TGTGCCAGCAGCTATTCTAGGTCGGCAGATACGCAGTATTTT
CASSYSRSADTQYF
>TRBD1|TRBV20-1|many|TRBJ2-2
TGCAGTGCTAGAGATCTCACAGGGGCATCCAGCGGGGAGCTGTTTTTT
CSARDLTGASSGELFF
>TRBD1|TRBV29-1|NA|TRBJ1-4
TGCAGCGCAGAAGTTGAGAGACAGGGGGTTGAAAAACTGTTTTTT
CSAEVERQGVEKLFF
>TRBD2|TRBV5-1|many|TRBJ2-5
TGCGCCAGCAGCTTGGCTAGCGGGGGGGAGACCCAGTACTTC
CASSLASGGETQYF
>NA|TRBV6-4|NA|TRBJ1-1
TGTGCCAGCAAGTTGGCCCCGGGAATGGAAGCTTTCTTT
CASKLAPGMEAFF
>TRBD1|TRBV6-6|many|TRBJ1-5
TGTGCCACCCTATCGGGCCAGGGGGTGAGGCAGCCCCAGCATTTT
CATLSGQGVRQPQHF
>TRBD1|TRBV12-3/TRBV12-4|many|TRBJ1-2
TGTGCCAGCAGTTTAATTTACAGGGGTAGCTATGGCTACACCTTC
CASSLIYRGSYGYTF
>TRBD2|TRBV6-4|many|TRBJ2-3
TGTGCCAGCAGTGACTCTAGCGGGGGGGCAGATACGCAGTATTTT
CASSDSSGGADTQYF
>TRBD1|TRBV7-9|many|TRBJ1-3
TGTGCCAGCAGCACAGGGGGCTCTGGAAACACCATATATTTT
CASSTGGSGNTIYF
>NA|TRBV18|many|TRBJ1-4
TGTGCCAGCTCACCACCGGCAGGGGTGGAAAAACTGTTTTTT
CASSPPAGVEKLFF
>NA|TRBV15|few|TRBJ2-1
TGTGCCACCAGCAGACCCACCTCCTTAGGACAGTACAATGAGCAGTTCTTC
CATSRPTSLGQYNEQFF
>NA|TRBV5-5|many|TRBJ2-5
TGTGCCAGCAGCCTCTACGGGCCCCCCGGAGAGACCCAGTACTTC
CASSLYGPPGETQYF
>NA|TRBV20-1|few|TRBJ2-2
TGCAGTGCTAGTGGTCAATCGGCCAGTAACACCGGGGAGCTGTTTTTT
CSASGQSASNTGELFF
>NA|TRBV5-8|few|TRBJ2-2
TGTGCCAGCAACTACAGGGAACCCGGGGAGCTGTTTTTT
CASNYREPGELFF
>NA|TRBV4-3|many|TRBJ1-2
TGCGCCAGCAGCCAAGAAGGCCGGGTCGGGGGACACTATGGCTACACCTTC
CASSQEGRVGGHYGYTF